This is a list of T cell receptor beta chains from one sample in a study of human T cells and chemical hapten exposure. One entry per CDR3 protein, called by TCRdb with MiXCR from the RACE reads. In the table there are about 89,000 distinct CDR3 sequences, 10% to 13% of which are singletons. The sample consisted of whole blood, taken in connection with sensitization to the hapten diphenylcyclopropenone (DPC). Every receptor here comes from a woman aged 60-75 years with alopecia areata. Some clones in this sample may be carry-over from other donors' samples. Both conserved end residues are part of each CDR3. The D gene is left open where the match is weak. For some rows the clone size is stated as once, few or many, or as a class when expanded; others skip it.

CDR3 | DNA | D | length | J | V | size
CASSPPGGRANYGYTF | TGTGCCAGCAGCCCTCCTGGGGGACGAGCTAACTATGGCTACACCTTC | NA | 16 | TRBJ1-2 | TRBV7-9 | many
CASSQGALGRSYNEQFF | TGCGCCAGCAGCCAAGGGGCGCTAGGGCGATCCTACAATGAGCAGTTCTTC | NA | 17 | TRBJ2-1 | TRBV4-1 | few
CASSLALRGSGNTIYF | TGCGCCAGCAGCTTGGCTTTAAGGGGCTCGGGAAACACCATATATTTT | NA | 16 | TRBJ1-3 | TRBV5-1 | many
CASSFLTDTEAFF | TGTGCCAGCAGTTTTCTGACGGACACTGAAGCTTTCTTT | NA | 13 | TRBJ1-1 | TRBV12-3/TRBV12-4 | many
CASSSRDATYEQYF | TGTGCCAGCAGCAGCCGGGACGCCACCTACGAGCAGTACTTC | NA | 14 | TRBJ2-7 | TRBV7-6 | many
CASSYSSGVRHEQFF | TGTGCCAGCAGCTATTCTAGCGGGGTTCGGCATGAGCAGTTCTTC | TRBD2 | 15 | TRBJ2-1 | TRBV11-2 | many
CASSPRHRDSPLHF | TGTGCCAGCAGTCCCCGCCACAGGGACTCACCCCTCCACTTT | NA | 14 | TRBJ1-6 | TRBV27 | few
CASSLGLRDTQYF | TGTGCCAGCAGCTTAGGTCTGCGAGATACGCAGTATTTT | NA | 13 | TRBJ2-3 | TRBV7-9 | many
CATSPGQGRGELFF | TGTGCCACCAGCCCGGGACAGGGGAGAGGGGAGCTGTTTTTT | TRBD1 | 14 | TRBJ2-2 | TRBV15 | many
CSASIRDEQYF | TGCAGTGCTAGTATTAGGGACGAGCAGTACTTC | NA | 11 | TRBJ2-7 | TRBV20-1 | NA
CSASDRFASGNTIYF | TGCAGTGCTTCGGACAGGTTCGCCTCTGGAAACACCATATATTTT | TRBD1 | 15 | TRBJ1-3 | TRBV20-1 | few
CASSYPTTGRSTNEKLFF | TGTGCCAGCAGTTACCCGACGACAGGGCGATCAACTAATGAAAAACTGTTTTTT | TRBD1 | 18 | TRBJ1-4 | TRBV6-6 | NA
CSAPKRAGTPYNEQFF | TGCAGTGCCCCAAAGCGGGCGGGGACCCCCTACAATGAGCAGTTCTTC | NA | 16 | TRBJ2-1 | TRBV20-1 | many
CATSIFFSDTQYF | TGTGCCACCAGCATCTTCTTCTCAGATACGCAGTATTTT | NA | 13 | TRBJ2-3 | TRBV15 | NA
CASSQGPPRRAQEEQFF | TGCGCCAGCAGCCAAGGGCCTCCTAGAAGGGCGCAGGAGGAGCAGTTCTTC | NA | 17 | TRBJ2-1 | TRBV4-1 | NA
CATSDGRTVPPDF | TGTGCCACCAGCGATGGGAGGACAGTCCCGCCGGATTTT | NA | 13 | TRBJ1-3 | TRBV15 | many
CSVGEGDGQPQHF | TGCAGCGTTGGCGAGGGCGATGGCCAGCCCCAGCATTTT | NA | 13 | TRBJ1-5 | TRBV29-1 | NA
CASSLTGFSEAFF | TGTGCCAGCAGCCTGACAGGATTTTCTGAAGCTTTCTTT | NA | 13 | TRBJ1-1 | TRBV2 | many
CASSQNQGLQETQYF | TGTGCCAGCTCACAAAACCAGGGGCTACAAGAGACCCAGTACTTC | NA | 15 | TRBJ2-5 | TRBV18 | NA
CASVTSVSSYEQYF | TGTGCCAGCGTTACGAGCGTAAGCTCCTACGAGCAGTACTTC | NA | 14 | TRBJ2-7 | TRBV6-1 | few
CASSPRTDYGYTF | TGTGCCAGCTCACCGCGGACAGACTATGGCTACACCTTC | NA | 13 | TRBJ1-2 | TRBV18 | NA
CSAREQRGMKTQYF | TGCAGTGCTAGGGAGCAGCGCGGGATGAAGACCCAGTACTTC | NA | 14 | TRBJ2-5 | TRBV20-1 | many
CSASGEETQYF | TGCAGTGCTAGCGGGGAGGAGACCCAGTACTTC | NA | 11 | TRBJ2-5 | TRBV20-1 | NA
CASSIRTVLLQPQHF | TGTGCCAGTAGCATCCGGACAGTCTTACTTCAGCCCCAGCATTTT | NA | 15 | TRBJ1-5 | TRBV19 | many
CASSLVASGGAYEQYF | TGTGCCAGCAGCTTAGTCGCTAGCGGGGGGGCCTACGAGCAGTACTTC | TRBD2 | 16 | TRBJ2-7 | TRBV7-2 | NA
CASSIPGGAAEQFF | TGTGCCAGCAGCATTCCCGGGGGGGCCGCTGAGCAGTTCTTC | TRBD2 | 14 | TRBJ2-1 | TRBV11-2 | NA
CSFGQGQFF | TGCAGCTTCGGACAGGGGCAGTTCTTC | TRBD1 | 9 | TRBJ2-1 | TRBV29-1 | few
CASSLDSYSENTIYF | TGTGCCAGCAGTTTAGACAGCTACTCTGAAAACACCATATATTTT | NA | 15 | TRBJ1-3 | TRBV12-3/TRBV12-4 | NA
CASNEWVGTDTQYF | TGTGCCAGCAACGAGTGGGTCGGCACAGATACGCAGTATTTT | NA | 14 | TRBJ2-3 | TRBV6-5 | few
CASSTLRGAAPDTQYF | TGTGCCAGCAGCACTCTAAGAGGGGCTGCTCCAGATACGCAGTATTTT | NA | 16 | TRBJ2-3 | TRBV4-2 | NA
CASSTGGETQYF | TGTGCCAGCAGCACAGGGGGTGAGACCCAGTACTTC | TRBD1 | 12 | TRBJ2-5 | TRBV6-5 | many
CASSPTRGVTDTQYF | TGTGCCAGCAGTCCCACCAGGGGGGTCACAGATACGCAGTATTTT | NA | 15 | TRBJ2-3 | TRBV27 | NA
CASSSGQGERTDTQYF | TGTGCCAGCAGTAGCGGACAGGGGGAACGCACAGATACGCAGTATTTT | TRBD1 | 16 | TRBJ2-3 | TRBV5-4 | NA
CASRNQGVGNSPLHF | TGTGCCAGCAGAAATCAGGGAGTCGGAAATTCACCCCTCCACTTT | NA | 15 | TRBJ1-6 | TRBV12-3/TRBV12-4 | many
CASSPWTGHDEQYF | TGTGCCAGCAGCCCGTGGACAGGTCACGACGAGCAGTACTTC | TRBD1 | 14 | TRBJ2-7 | TRBV11-2 | few
CSARGDRVSTDTQYF | TGCAGTGCTAGAGGAGACAGGGTGAGCACAGATACGCAGTATTTT | TRBD1 | 15 | TRBJ2-3 | TRBV20-1 | NA
CATRGTEAFF | TGTGCCACCCGAGGTACTGAAGCTTTCTTT | NA | 10 | TRBJ1-1 | TRBV7-9 | many
CASTTADTDTQYF | TGTGCCAGCACCACCGCGGACACAGATACGCAGTATTTT | NA | 13 | TRBJ2-3 | TRBV6-6 | many
CASSPGLAGASGDTQYF | TGTGCCAGCAGCCCTGGACTAGCGGGGGCTTCAGGGGATACGCAGTATTTT | TRBD2 | 17 | TRBJ2-3 | TRBV12-3/TRBV12-4 | many
CASSLARENEAFF | TGTGCCAGCAGCTTAGCTAGGGAAAATGAAGCTTTCTTT | NA | 13 | TRBJ1-1 | TRBV11-3 | NA
CASSSRGRGREQYF | TGTGCCAGCAGCTCGCGGGGGAGGGGACGCGAGCAGTACTTC | TRBD2 | 14 | TRBJ2-7 | TRBV7-6 | NA